Following are 7 T cell receptor beta chains from one sample sequenced in a study of blood T cell repertoires in COVID-19. Profiling relied on immunoSEQ multiplex PCR, and the TCRdb table lists in-frame clones only, not all of them. The data show 200,000 to 250,000 clones, 80% to 90% seen once. What was sequenced was PBMCs or T cells enriched from blood (not recorded which). The origin of the receptors is a woman aged 45 to 65 who had been exposed to COVID-19.

This clone occurred a few times. V and J are TRBV5-1 and TRBJ2-1, with 7 bases identical to TRBD1. The CDR3 runs to 15 residues. Germline CDR1 and CDR2: SGHRS and YFSETQ. V lost 0 bases, J lost 3 bases, and 3 bases stayed unmatched. The CDR3 loop reads CASSLEGQYYNEQFF. The DNA of the CDR3 is TGCGCCAGCAGCTTGGAGGGACAGTACTACAATGAGCAGTTCTTC.

V is TRBV10-3 and J is TRBJ2-3, with 8 nucleotides matching TRBD2. V shed 5 bases and J 4 bases; nucleotides not matched to a gene: 5. This CDR3 spans 14 amino acids. CDR1 and CDR2 from the germline V gene are ENHRY and SYGVKD. The CDR3 DNA follows: TGTGCCATCAGTAAGCAAGCGGGGGCAGATACGCAGTATTTT. Residues: CAISKQAGADTQYF.

The chain has TRBV21-1 and TRBJ2-1; the table's TRBD2 call for D was not verified on the DNA. TRBV21-1 is a recognized pseudogene. This CDR3 has 20 residues. The CDR3 sequence: CASSPGPPTTSGGAYNEQFF. For the CDR3, the DNA is TGTGCCAGCAGCCCCGGCCCCCCTACTACTAGCGGGGGAGCTTACAATGAGCAGTTCTTC.

The J gene is TRBJ2-2, the V gene TRBV5-1; 7 bases map to TRBD1. This CDR3 is 14 amino acids long. Per the germline V gene, CDR1 is SGHRS and CDR2 is YFSETQ. V dropped 3 bases and J dropped 6; count of bases not matched to a gene: 5. For the CDR3, the DNA is TGCGCCAGCAGCTCGGGACAGTATCCCGGGGAGCTGTTTTTT. This sequence encodes CASSSGQYPGELFF.

The V call is TRBV6-1, the J call TRBJ2-2; the D gene is possibly TRBD2 (6 bases). Germline CDR1 is MNHNS and CDR2 is SASEGT. V was clipped by 2 bases and J by 7 bases, with 14 bases between them. CDR3 length: 15 residues. CDR3 protein: CASSESGGAGGELFF. As DNA, the CDR3 is TGTGCCAGCAGTGAATCCGGAGGGGCGGGCGGGGAGCTGTTTTTT.

The chain couples TRBV29-1 to TRBJ1-1, with TRBD1 matching 7 bases. The CDR3 consists of 14 residues. Germline loops: CDR1 SQVTM, CDR2 ANQGSEA. Trimming took 4 bases from V and 1 from J; bases not matched to a gene: 6. The DNA of the CDR3 is TGCAGCGTTGTCCAGAGGACAGGGAACACTGAAGCTTTCTTT. It translates to CSVVQRTGNTEAFF.

V usage is TRBV2 and J usage is TRBJ1-1; 9 nucleotides line up with TRBD1. Germline CDR1 is SNHLY and CDR2 is FYNNEI. V shed 6 bases and J 5 bases; nucleotides not matched to a gene: 7. There are 14 residues in the CDR3. This CDR3 is CASRERQGGTEAFF. CDR3 DNA: TGTGCCAGCAGGGAGCGACAGGGGGGTACTGAAGCTTTCTTT.